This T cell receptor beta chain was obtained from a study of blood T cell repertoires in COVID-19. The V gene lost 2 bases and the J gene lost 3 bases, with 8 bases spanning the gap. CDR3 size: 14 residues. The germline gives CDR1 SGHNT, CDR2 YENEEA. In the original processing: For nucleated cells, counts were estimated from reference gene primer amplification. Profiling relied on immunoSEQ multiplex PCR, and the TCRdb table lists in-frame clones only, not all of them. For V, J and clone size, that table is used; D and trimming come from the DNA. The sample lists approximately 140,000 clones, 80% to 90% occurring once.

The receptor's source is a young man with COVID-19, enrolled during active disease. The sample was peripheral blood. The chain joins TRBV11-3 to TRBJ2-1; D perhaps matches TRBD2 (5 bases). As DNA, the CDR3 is TGTGCCAGCAGCTTATACGGGGTCTACAATGAGCAGTTCTTC. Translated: CASSLYGVYNEQFF.